The entry below gives a single TCR beta chain sequence along with its context. CDR3 size: 13 residues. From germline, CDR1 is LNHDA and CDR2 SQIVND (reference sequence). Trimming pared 10 bases from V and 5 bases from J, leaving 17 bases between. As handled by the study authors: Quantification of nucleated cells was approximated via reference gene primer amplification. The repertoire was sequenced with immunoSEQ multiplex PCR; TCRdb's copy has only in-frame clones and lacks some. V, J and clone size reflect that table, while D and trimming were determined from the DNA. The sample has over 200,000 clones, about 88% seen once. The sample belongs to a study of blood T cell repertoires in COVID-19. Background on the study: Whether acute or convalescent, the COVID-19 samples came from the United States, Italy and Spain. T cells, B-cell-depleted T cells, or PBMCs supplied cDNA or gDNA.

V is TRBV19 and J is TRBJ1-2, with D perhaps TRBD1 (6 bases). Specimen: peripheral blood. The clonotype was recovered from a man aged 35 to 55 with active or convalescent COVID-19. This CDR3 reads CATRGEGEYGYTF. The CDR3 DNA reads as TGTGCCACTAGGGGCGAGGGGGAGTATGGCTACACCTTC.